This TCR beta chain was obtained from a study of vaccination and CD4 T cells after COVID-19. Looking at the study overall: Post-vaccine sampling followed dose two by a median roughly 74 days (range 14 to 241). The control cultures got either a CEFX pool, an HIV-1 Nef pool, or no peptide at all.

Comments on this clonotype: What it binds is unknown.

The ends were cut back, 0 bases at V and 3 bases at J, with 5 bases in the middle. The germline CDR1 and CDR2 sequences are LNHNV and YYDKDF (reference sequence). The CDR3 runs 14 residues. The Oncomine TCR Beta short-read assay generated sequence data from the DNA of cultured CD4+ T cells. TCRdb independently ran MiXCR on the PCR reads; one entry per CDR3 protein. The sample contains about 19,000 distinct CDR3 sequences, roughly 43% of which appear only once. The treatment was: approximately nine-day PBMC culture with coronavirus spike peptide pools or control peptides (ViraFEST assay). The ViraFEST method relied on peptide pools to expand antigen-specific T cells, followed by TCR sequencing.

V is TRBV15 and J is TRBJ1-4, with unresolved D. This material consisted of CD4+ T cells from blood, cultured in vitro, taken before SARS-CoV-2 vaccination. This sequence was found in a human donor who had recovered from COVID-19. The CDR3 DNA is TGTGCCACCAGCAGAGAATTATCTAATGAAAAACTGTTTTTT. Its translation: CATSRELSNEKLFF.